The present T cell receptor beta chain was sequenced within a study of radiotherapy plus CTLA-4 blockade in lung cancer. Turning to the study itself: Disease control was seen in approximately 30% of patients, objective responses in roughly 17%.

Points on this clone: Its antigen remains unidentified.

Generated by immunoSEQ multiplex PCR, the TCRdb table keeps only in-frame clones and is missing some. The table lists approximately 52,000 clones, around 79% of them singletons. Study-wide results and caveats: TCR clones of tumor origin grew in blood after radiotherapy plus ipilimumab.

The V gene lost 5 bases and the J gene lost 6 bases, with 16 bases spanning the gap. In germline, CDR1 is SGHTA, CDR2 FQGNSA. The CDR3 loop spans 14 amino acids. Chemo-refractory metastatic non-small-cell lung cancer patients underwent focal radiation alongside CTLA-4 blockade with ipilimumab. The rearrangement uses TRBV7-2 and TRBJ1-2, with no clear D. The sequence came from a human donor with non-small cell lung cancer who had a complete response to radiotherapy plus ipilimumab. The source material was peripheral blood, sampled from a patient treated with radiotherapy plus ipilimumab. CDR3 sequence reads: CASSPWSRADGYTF. In DNA, the CDR3 is TGTGCCAGCAGCCCCTGGTCGCGCGCCGATGGCTACACCTTC.